Listed below are T cell receptor beta chains from one sample, sequenced in a study of cytomegalovirus exposure and HLA in healthy donors. TCRdb's table, derived via immunoSEQ multiplex PCR, lists solely in-frame clones and lacks some. The table lists about 88,000 clones. The sequencing sample was made of PBMCs. The receptors stem from a girl aged 5-17 years in good health and CMV-seropositive. Both conserved end residues are part of each CDR3. A D gene is named only where the DNA matches it firmly.

cdr3_length	v_call	j_call	d_call	cdr3_aa	cdr3_nt
19	TRBV4-3	TRBJ1-2	NA	CASSQDLGIVDRRNYGYTF	TGCGCCAGCAGCCAAGATCTGGGGATCGTCGACAGGCGAAACTATGGCTACACCTTC
16	TRBV7-2	TRBJ2-6	NA	CASSLVGGSGANVLTF	TGTGCCAGCAGCTTAGTAGGGGGCTCTGGGGCCAACGTCCTGACTTTC
13	TRBV7-9	TRBJ1-1	NA	CASSNRDRTEAFF	TGTGCCAGCAGCAACAGGGATCGGACTGAAGCTTTCTTT
13	TRBV27	TRBJ2-1	NA	CASSLIQLNEQFF	TGTGCCAGCAGTTTAATACAGCTTAATGAGCAGTTCTTC
15	TRBV28	TRBJ1-4	NA	CASSYRQATNEKLFF	TGTGCCAGCAGTTACCGACAAGCAACTAATGAAAAACTGTTTTTT
15	TRBV10-2	TRBJ1-5	NA	CASSELTLFGQPQHF	TGCGCCAGCAGTGAGTTGACCTTATTCGGGCAGCCCCAGCATTTT
15	TRBV28	TRBJ1-2	TRBD1	CASSLLGQGAGGYTF	TGTGCCAGCAGTTTATTGGGACAGGGGGCCGGAGGCTACACCTTC
17	TRBV5-1	TRBJ1-6	TRBD1	CASSLAVDRNSNSPLHF	TGCGCCAGCAGCTTGGCAGTGGACAGGAATAGTAATTCACCCCTCCACTTT
17	TRBV2	TRBJ2-2	NA	CASSEGLGSTNTGELFF	TGTGCCAGCAGTGAAGGTTTGGGGAGCACGAACACCGGGGAGCTGTTTTTT
16	TRBV10-3	TRBJ2-7	NA	CAISPTLVAGASEQYF	TGTGCCATCAGTCCTACGTTAGTGGCGGGGGCCAGCGAGCAGTACTTC
13	TRBV4-1	TRBJ1-1	NA	CASSQVADTEAFF	TGCGCCAGCAGCCAAGTCGCGGACACTGAAGCTTTCTTT
16	TRBV4-3	TRBJ1-3	NA	CASSQDLRGGGNTIYF	TGCGCCAGCAGCCAAGATCTCCGTGGTGGCGGAAACACCATATATTTT
14	TRBV9	TRBJ1-2	NA	CASSVAVGGDGYTF	TGTGCCAGCAGCGTAGCCGTCGGAGGGGACGGCTACACCTTC
13	TRBV7-9	TRBJ1-1	NA	CASSLGGVSEAFF	TGTGCCAGCAGCTTAGGGGGAGTATCTGAAGCTTTCTTT
13	TRBV4-3	TRBJ2-4	NA	CASSQQRGNIQYF	TGCGCCAGCAGCCAGCAAAGGGGGAACATTCAGTACTTC
11	TRBV10-3	TRBJ1-2	NA	CAISEARGYTF	TGTGCCATCAGTGAGGCGAGGGGCTACACCTTC
16	TRBV7-9	TRBJ1-2	NA	CASSLDPTETLYGYTF	TGTGCCAGCAGCTTAGATCCGACAGAAACTCTCTATGGCTACACCTTC
20	TRBV5-1	TRBJ1-6	TRBD1	CASSLGVGTGAGPLNSPLHF	TGCGCCAGCAGCTTGGGGGTTGGGACAGGAGCCGGACCACTTAATTCACCCCTCCACTTT
14	TRBV18	TRBJ2-5	TRBD1	CASSWDRGQETQYF	TGTGCCAGCTCATGGGACAGGGGCCAGGAGACCCAGTACTTC
13	TRBV7-7	TRBJ2-2	NA	CASSQQETGELFF	TGTGCTAGCAGCCAACAGGAGACCGGGGAGCTGTTTTTT
18	TRBV5-1	TRBJ2-3	TRBD1	CASSLLISQGTRVDTQYF	TGCGCCAGCAGCTTGTTGATCTCACAGGGGACGAGGGTTGATACGCAGTATTTT
16	TRBV25-1	TRBJ2-3	TRBD1	CASSDKRDRGTDTQYF	TGTGCCAGCAGTGATAAAAGGGACAGGGGAACAGATACGCAGTATTTT
14	TRBV2	TRBJ2-1	TRBD2	CASSWTSGINEQFF	TGTGCCAGCAGTTGGACTAGCGGCATAAATGAGCAGTTCTTC
16	TRBV11-3	TRBJ2-5	NA	CASSLGDTDFQETQYF	TGTGCCAGCAGCTTGGGGGACACCGATTTCCAAGAGACCCAGTACTTC
13	TRBV19	TRBJ2-7	NA	CASSPSAGYEQYF	TGTGCCAGTAGTCCCTCCGCAGGGTACGAGCAGTACTTC
15	TRBV11-3	TRBJ2-7	TRBD2	CASSSRGGNNYEQYF	TGTGCCAGCAGCTCCCGGGGGGGCAATAACTACGAGCAGTACTTC
16	TRBV4-2	TRBJ2-5	TRBD2	CASSQDFGGAMETQYF	TGTGCCAGCAGCCAAGATTTCGGGGGGGCCATGGAGACCCAGTACTTC
14	TRBV2	TRBJ2-5	TRBD2	CASRRSGGRETQYF	TGTGCCAGCAGAAGAAGCGGGGGTCGAGAGACCCAGTACTTC
15	TRBV4-1	TRBJ1-2	NA	CASSQDWEGSYGYTF	TGCGCCAGCAGCCAAGATTGGGAGGGAAGCTATGGCTACACCTTC
14	TRBV19	TRBJ1-4	NA	CASSIPPPGNELFF	TGTGCCAGTAGTATTCCCCCCCCAGGGAATGAACTGTTTTTT
12	TRBV30	TRBJ1-1	NA	CAWTTVGTEAFF	TGTGCCTGGACGACAGTAGGGACTGAAGCTTTCTTT
15	TRBV5-1	TRBJ2-3	TRBD1	CASKTGQGGTDTQYF	TGCGCCAGCAAAACAGGACAGGGGGGCACAGATACGCAGTATTTT
12	TRBV9	TRBJ1-1	TRBD1	CASQGARTEAFF	TGTGCCAGCCAGGGGGCAAGAACTGAAGCTTTCTTT
13	TRBV6-1	TRBJ1-5	NA	CASTEVPTQPQHF	TGTGCCAGCACGGAGGTTCCCACCCAGCCCCAGCATTTT
14	TRBV7-3	TRBJ2-5	NA	CASSLIGGQETQYF	TGTGCCAGCAGCTTAATCGGGGGTCAAGAGACCCAGTACTTC
12	TRBV7-9	TRBJ1-1	NA	CASSLGSTEAFF	TGTGCCAGCAGCTTAGGGAGTACTGAAGCTTTCTTT
13	TRBV6-1	TRBJ2-7	TRBD1	CALGRDSSYEQYF	TGTGCCCTCGGCCGGGACAGTTCCTACGAGCAGTACTTC
17	TRBV5-1	TRBJ2-1	NA	CASSIRNRVSSYNEQFF	TGCGCCAGCAGCATTAGAAACAGGGTCAGCTCCTACAATGAGCAGTTCTTC
14	TRBV6-1	TRBJ1-5	TRBD1	CASSVTGGGQPQHF	TGTGCCAGCAGTGTTACAGGGGGCGGGCAGCCCCAGCATTTT
15	TRBV9	TRBJ1-3	NA	CASSVAGPPGNTIYF	TGTGCCAGCAGCGTAGCAGGGCCCCCTGGAAACACCATATATTTT
13	TRBV7-7	TRBJ2-5	NA	CASSLPPGETQYF	TGTGCCAGCAGCTTACCCCCGGGGGAGACCCAGTACTTC
16	TRBV5-1	TRBJ1-1	TRBD1	CASRQQGERWNTEAFF	TGCGCCAGCAGGCAGCAGGGGGAAAGGTGGAACACTGAAGCTTTCTTT
19	TRBV7-2	TRBJ2-6	TRBD1	CASSLGGTGAFRGANVLTF	TGTGCCAGCAGCTTAGGAGGGACAGGGGCGTTTCGTGGGGCCAACGTCCTGACTTTC
17	TRBV19	TRBJ2-3	TRBD2	CASSLSGGTSSTDTQYF	TGTGCCAGTAGTCTGAGCGGGGGGACCTCTAGCACAGATACGCAGTATTTT
14	TRBV18	TRBJ1-2	NA	CASSPLERGNGYTF	TGTGCCAGCTCACCACTGGAAAGGGGAAATGGCTACACCTTC
14	TRBV6-6	TRBJ2-5	TRBD2	CASSRPGGQETQYF	TGTGCCAGCAGCAGACCGGGGGGCCAAGAGACCCAGTACTTC
13	TRBV9	TRBJ1-2	NA	CASSPNQDYGYTF	TGTGCCAGCAGCCCTAATCAGGACTATGGCTACACCTTC
13	TRBV11-2	TRBJ2-5	NA	CASIPGKQETQYF	TGTGCCAGCATCCCGGGGAAACAAGAGACCCAGTACTTC